This is a list of T cell receptor beta chains from one sample in a study of CD8 T cells in ankylosing spondylitis. TCRdb re-called the 5' RACE reads through MiXCR, storing one row per CDR3 protein. The sample lists fewer than 400,000 distinct CDR3 sequences, roughly 8% occurring once. What was sequenced was blood, either unsorted or a sorted T cell fraction (not recorded which). These receptors came from a male donor with ankylosing spondylitis. Each CDR3 is given with its conserved first and last residue. The D gene is left open where the match is weak. Expanded clones get a size class; other rows say once, few or many, or leave the size out.

>TRBV7-2|15|TRBJ2-5|TRBD1|few
CASSLLQGAWETQYF
TGTGCCAGCAGCTTACTCCAGGGGGCTTGGGAGACCCAGTACTTC
>TRBV29-1|11|TRBJ1-2|TRBD1|many
CSVGDSAGYTF
TGCAGCGTGGGGGACAGCGCTGGCTACACCTTC
>TRBV18|13|TRBJ2-5|.|few
CASSPPRGETQYF
TGTGCCAGCTCACCACCCAGGGGAGAGACCCAGTACTTC
>TRBV14|16|TRBJ2-1|TRBD2|.
CASSQVILAGYNEQFF
TGTGCCAGCAGCCAAGTGATCCTAGCGGGATACAATGAGCAGTTCTTC
>TRBV2|14|TRBJ1-4|.|.
CASSGGLEYEKLLF
TGTGCCAGCAGTGGGGGACTAGAATACGAAAAACTGCTTTTT
>TRBV12-3/TRBV12-4|13|TRBJ2-5|TRBD2|.
CASSTGTRGSQYF
TGTGCCAGCAGTACCGGGACTAGGGGGTCGCAGTACTTC
>TRBV20-1|14|TRBJ2-1|.|few
CSARENREINEQFF
TGCAGTGCTAGAGAGAACCGGGAAATCAATGAGCAGTTCTTC
>TRBV20-1|15|TRBJ2-1|TRBD2|few
CSATLGGSSYNEQFF
TGCAGTGCTACCCTCGGGGGGAGCTCCTACAATGAGCAGTTCTTC
>TRBV6-1|14|TRBJ2-7|TRBD1|.
CASSHRGTYYEQYF
TGTGCCAGCAGCCACAGGGGAACCTATTACGAGCAGTACTTC
>TRBV27|18|TRBJ2-7|TRBD1|.
CASRYNPGQGKFRHEQYF
TGTGCCAGCAGATACAATCCGGGACAGGGAAAATTTCGTCACGAGCAGTACTTC
>TRBV20-1|13|TRBJ2-3|.|.
CSARLPLTDTQYF
TGCAGTGCTAGACTGCCTTTGACAGATACGCAGTATTTT
>TRBV18|14|TRBJ1-1|.|few
CASSPPTANTEAFF
TGTGCCAGCTCACCACCGACAGCGAACACTGAAGCTTTCTTT
>TRBV29-1|12|TRBJ2-7|.|few
CSVEGSGREQYF
TGCAGCGTTGAAGGTTCGGGTCGCGAGCAGTACTTC
>TRBV20-1|14|TRBJ2-5|.|many
CSASWPRRVETQYF
TGCAGTGCTAGTTGGCCGCGCAGGGTAGAGACCCAGTACTTC
>TRBV7-2|16|TRBJ2-7|TRBD1|few
CASSLEIRDSFLGQYF
TGTGCCAGCAGCTTAGAGATCCGGGACAGTTTTTTGGGGCAGTACTTC
>TRBV4-2|14|TRBJ1-1|.|few
CASSQDRGREKAFF
TGTGCCAGCAGCCAAGATCGGGGACGAGAAAAAGCTTTCTTT
>TRBV27|14|TRBJ1-1|.|many
CASSFRGLNTEAFF
TGTGCCAGCAGTTTTCGCGGGTTGAACACTGAAGCTTTCTTT
>TRBV14|17|TRBJ2-6|.|few
CASSQGTRSSGANVLTF
TGTGCCAGCAGCCAAGGGACACGTAGCTCTGGGGCCAACGTCCTGACTTTC
>TRBV7-3|16|TRBJ2-1|TRBD1|.
CASSSRTGRSYNEQFF
TGTGCCAGCAGCAGTCGGACAGGGAGGTCTTACAATGAGCAGTTCTTC
>TRBV2|14|TRBJ2-7|.|few
CASSFISSSYEQYF
TGTGCCAGCAGCTTCATTTCCAGCTCCTACGAGCAGTACTTC